This T cell receptor beta chain was identified in a study of CD8+ T cells in alopecia areata. The sequencing template was cDNA reverse transcribed from extracted RNA. Libraries were prepared by immunoSEQ multiplex PCR; TCRdb keeps only in-frame clonotypes and omits some of them. The data contain 75,000 to 100,000 clones, more than 65% of them singletons. About this clone itself: The conserved phenylalanine or tryptophan normally closing the CDR3 is absent here, so this likely arose from a read error. The DNA is left out, because the CDR3 cannot be placed on it with certainty; the CDR3 is given as TCRdb lists it.

The treatment denotes: oral pan-JAK inhibitor, 5-10 mg twice daily. The CDR3 spans 12 amino acids, including both terminal residues. The rearrangement joins TRBV23-1 to TRBJ2-3; the table's D call, TRBD2, was not checked against the DNA. TRBV23-1 falls under the ORF class, with uncertain function. The sequence was collected from a human donor with alopecia areata. The sequencing used CD8+ T cells sorted from blood, collected at week 44, from a patient treated with tofacitinib. The CDR3 loop is CASSQSRGRACC.